In its sample, the clone carrying this T cell receptor beta chain was seen once. An input of roughly 0.5 to 1 ug of RNA was subjected to reverse transcription using random hexamers. An immunoSEQ multiplex PCR generated amplified TCR beta CDR3 products spanning 54 Vbeta and 13 Jbeta. TCRdb re-called the immunoSEQ multiplex PCR reads through MiXCR, storing one row per CDR3 protein. Of about 180,000 distinct CDR3 sequences listed, just under 95% are singletons. This CDR3 is 13 amino acids long. CDR1 and CDR2 (germline): MDHEN, SYDVKM. Trimming cost V 6 bases and J 5 bases, with 13 bases left between them. Sequencing of TCR beta was carried out in blood CD8+ and CD4+ T cells. Fulfillment of recently defined diagnostic criteria for definite or probable disease was shown by the patients with Susac syndrome. These data are taken from a study of CD8 T cells in Susac syndrome. Background on the study: Each patient with Susac syndrome, at the time of blood draw, was therapy-naive, on corticosteroids, or on intravenous immunoglobulin alone.

The V call is TRBV28, the J call TRBJ1-2; D might be TRBD1 (6 bases). Sequencing used CD4+ T cells from PBMCs. This TCR was recovered from a human donor with Susac syndrome. The CDR3 nucleotides read TGTGCCAGCAGCCCCCGACAGGCGTATGGCTACACCTTC. Translated, it gives CASSPRQAYGYTF.